The present TCR beta chain was sequenced within a study of shared clonotypes between healthy human individuals. General observations from the study: Having only a few donors restricted how much genetic and exposure-history diversity was captured. Sequencing of the sorted subsets was shown by rarefaction to be incomplete despite large depth. A reduction in generation probabilities was seen for non-shared clonotypes relative to those shared by all four donors. What naive subsets generally showed was a larger estimated richness than memory subsets showed.

Comment on this clone: Its antigen is unknown.

Germline V gives CDR1 MNHEY, CDR2 SVGAGI. CDR3 length: 13 amino acids. V lost 6 bases and J lost 2, with 11 bases in between. This table comes from immunoSEQ multiplex PCR, and its TCRdb copy is limited to in-frame clones, with some not included. Altogether millions of clones are present, more than 90% being singletons, with the ten largest covering 0.13% to 0.15%. Sequenced sample: naive CD4+ T cells sorted from blood. Described subset: CD45RA+ positively selected. This clonotype was sampled from a man younger than 35 in good health. This chain joins TRBV6-5 and TRBJ2-7, with D possibly matching TRBD1 (6 bases). The CDR3, as DNA: TGTGCCAGCAGACCCGGACAGACCTACGAGCAGTACTTC. Residues: CASRPGQTYEQYF.